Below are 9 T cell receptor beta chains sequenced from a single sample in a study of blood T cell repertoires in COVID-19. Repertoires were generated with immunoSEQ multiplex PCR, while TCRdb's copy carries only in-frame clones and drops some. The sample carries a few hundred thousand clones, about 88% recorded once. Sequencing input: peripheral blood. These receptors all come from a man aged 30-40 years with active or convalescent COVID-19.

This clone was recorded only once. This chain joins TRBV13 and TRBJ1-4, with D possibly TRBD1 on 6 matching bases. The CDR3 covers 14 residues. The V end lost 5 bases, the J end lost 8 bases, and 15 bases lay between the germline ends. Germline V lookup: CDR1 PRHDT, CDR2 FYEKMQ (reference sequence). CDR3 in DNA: TGTGCCAGCAGCGCTCGGGGGGCGCAAGAAAAACTGTTTTTT. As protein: CASSARGAQEKLFF.

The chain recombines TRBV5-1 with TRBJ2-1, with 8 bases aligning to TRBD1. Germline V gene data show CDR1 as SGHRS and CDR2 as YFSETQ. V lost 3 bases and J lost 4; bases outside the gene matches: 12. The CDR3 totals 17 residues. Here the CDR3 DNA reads TGCGCCAGCAGCTCAGGACAGGGAACGCGGTCATACAATGAGCAGTTCTTC. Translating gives CASSSGQGTRSYNEQFF.

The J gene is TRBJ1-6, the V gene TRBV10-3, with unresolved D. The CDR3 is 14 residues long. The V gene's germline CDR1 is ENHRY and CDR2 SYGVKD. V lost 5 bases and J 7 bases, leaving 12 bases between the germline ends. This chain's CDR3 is CAISQEVRNSPLHF. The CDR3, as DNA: TGTGCCATCAGTCAGGAGGTACGGAATTCACCCCTCCACTTT.

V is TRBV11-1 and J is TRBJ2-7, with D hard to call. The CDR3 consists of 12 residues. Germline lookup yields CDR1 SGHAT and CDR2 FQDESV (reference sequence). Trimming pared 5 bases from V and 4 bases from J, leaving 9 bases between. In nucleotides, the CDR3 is TGTGCCAGCAGCCCACAAACATACGAGCAGTACTTC. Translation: CASSPQTYEQYF. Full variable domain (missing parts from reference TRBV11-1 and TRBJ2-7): EAEVAQSPRYKITEKSQAVAFWCDPISGHATLYWYRQILGQGPELLVQFQDESVVDDSQLPKDRFSAERLKGVDSTLKIQPAELGDSAMYLCASSPQTYEQYFGPGTRLTVT.

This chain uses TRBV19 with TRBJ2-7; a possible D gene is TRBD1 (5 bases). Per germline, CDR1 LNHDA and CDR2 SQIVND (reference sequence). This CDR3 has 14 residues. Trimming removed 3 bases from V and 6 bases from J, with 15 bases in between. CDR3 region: CASSIIGHFTEQYF. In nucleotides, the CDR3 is TGTGCCAGTAGTATCATCGGACACTTCACCGAGCAGTACTTC.

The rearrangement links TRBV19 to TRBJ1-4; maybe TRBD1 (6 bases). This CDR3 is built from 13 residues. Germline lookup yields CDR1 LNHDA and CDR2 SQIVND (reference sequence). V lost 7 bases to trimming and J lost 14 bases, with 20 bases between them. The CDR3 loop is CASTNEQGTLLFF. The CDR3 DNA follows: TGTGCCAGTACCAACGAACAGGGCACACTCCTGTTTTTT.

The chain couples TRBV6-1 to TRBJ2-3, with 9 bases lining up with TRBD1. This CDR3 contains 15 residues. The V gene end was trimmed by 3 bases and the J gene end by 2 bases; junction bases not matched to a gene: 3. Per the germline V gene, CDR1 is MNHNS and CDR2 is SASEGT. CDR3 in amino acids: CASSDLQGATDTQYF. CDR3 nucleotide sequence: TGTGCCAGCAGTGACCTACAGGGGGCCACAGATACGCAGTATTTT.

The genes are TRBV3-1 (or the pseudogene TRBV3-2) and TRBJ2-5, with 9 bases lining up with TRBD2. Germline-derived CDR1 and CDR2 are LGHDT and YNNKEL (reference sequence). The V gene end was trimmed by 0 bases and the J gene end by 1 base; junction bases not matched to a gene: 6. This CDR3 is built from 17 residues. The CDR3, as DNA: TGTGCCAGCAGCCAAGATGACAGCGGGGGGCTCCAAGAGACCCAGTACTTC. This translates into CASSQDDSGGLQETQYF.

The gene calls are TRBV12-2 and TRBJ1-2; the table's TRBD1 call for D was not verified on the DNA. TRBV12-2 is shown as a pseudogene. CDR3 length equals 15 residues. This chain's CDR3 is CASRLGLGGRHGYTF. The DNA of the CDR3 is TGTGCAAGTCGCTTAGGGTTAGGGGGAAGGCATGGCTACACCTTC.